Below, one TCR beta chain is given with its context. The data are from a study of blood T cell repertoires in COVID-19. Turning to the study itself: The origin of the acute and convalescent COVID-19 samples was the United States, Italy and Spain. The analysed material was cDNA or gDNA that came from T cells, B-cell-depleted T cells, or PBMCs.

Authors' processing steps: Amplification of reference gene primers was used by the study to estimate nucleated cell counts. Clones were read by immunoSEQ multiplex PCR, and TCRdb kept only the in-frame ones, dropping some. That table supplies the V and J calls and clone size; D and trimming were determined from the DNA. The table lists a few hundred thousand clones, 91% of them singletons. The CDR3 extends over 14 amino acids. Germline-derived CDR1 and CDR2 are SGHDT and YYEEEE. V shed 2 bases and J 9 bases; nucleotides not matched to a gene: 4. The sequenced material came from peripheral blood. The clonotype comes from a person between 18 and 35 years old with COVID-19, enrolled during active disease. This chain joins TRBV5-6 and TRBJ1-6; 8 bases are a match to TRBD1. The CDR3 sequence is CASSFGQGRSPLHF. CDR3 sequence (DNA): TGTGCCAGCAGCTTCGGACAGGGTCGTTCACCCCTCCACTTT.